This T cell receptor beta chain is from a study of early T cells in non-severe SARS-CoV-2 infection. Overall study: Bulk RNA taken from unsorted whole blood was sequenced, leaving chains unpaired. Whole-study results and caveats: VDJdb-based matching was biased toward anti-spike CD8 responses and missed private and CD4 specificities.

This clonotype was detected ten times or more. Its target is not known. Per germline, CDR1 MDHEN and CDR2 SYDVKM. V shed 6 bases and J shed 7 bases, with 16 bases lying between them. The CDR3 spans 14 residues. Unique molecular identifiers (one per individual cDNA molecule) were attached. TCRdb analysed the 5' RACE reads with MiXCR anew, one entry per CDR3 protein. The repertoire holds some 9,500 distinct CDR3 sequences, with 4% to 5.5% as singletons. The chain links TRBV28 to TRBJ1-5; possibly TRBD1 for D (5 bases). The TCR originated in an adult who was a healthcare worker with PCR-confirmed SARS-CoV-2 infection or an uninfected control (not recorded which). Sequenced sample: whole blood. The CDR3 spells CASSSPGLRQPQHF. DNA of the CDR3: TGTGCCAGCAGCTCACCAGGGCTTCGGCAGCCCCAGCATTTT.